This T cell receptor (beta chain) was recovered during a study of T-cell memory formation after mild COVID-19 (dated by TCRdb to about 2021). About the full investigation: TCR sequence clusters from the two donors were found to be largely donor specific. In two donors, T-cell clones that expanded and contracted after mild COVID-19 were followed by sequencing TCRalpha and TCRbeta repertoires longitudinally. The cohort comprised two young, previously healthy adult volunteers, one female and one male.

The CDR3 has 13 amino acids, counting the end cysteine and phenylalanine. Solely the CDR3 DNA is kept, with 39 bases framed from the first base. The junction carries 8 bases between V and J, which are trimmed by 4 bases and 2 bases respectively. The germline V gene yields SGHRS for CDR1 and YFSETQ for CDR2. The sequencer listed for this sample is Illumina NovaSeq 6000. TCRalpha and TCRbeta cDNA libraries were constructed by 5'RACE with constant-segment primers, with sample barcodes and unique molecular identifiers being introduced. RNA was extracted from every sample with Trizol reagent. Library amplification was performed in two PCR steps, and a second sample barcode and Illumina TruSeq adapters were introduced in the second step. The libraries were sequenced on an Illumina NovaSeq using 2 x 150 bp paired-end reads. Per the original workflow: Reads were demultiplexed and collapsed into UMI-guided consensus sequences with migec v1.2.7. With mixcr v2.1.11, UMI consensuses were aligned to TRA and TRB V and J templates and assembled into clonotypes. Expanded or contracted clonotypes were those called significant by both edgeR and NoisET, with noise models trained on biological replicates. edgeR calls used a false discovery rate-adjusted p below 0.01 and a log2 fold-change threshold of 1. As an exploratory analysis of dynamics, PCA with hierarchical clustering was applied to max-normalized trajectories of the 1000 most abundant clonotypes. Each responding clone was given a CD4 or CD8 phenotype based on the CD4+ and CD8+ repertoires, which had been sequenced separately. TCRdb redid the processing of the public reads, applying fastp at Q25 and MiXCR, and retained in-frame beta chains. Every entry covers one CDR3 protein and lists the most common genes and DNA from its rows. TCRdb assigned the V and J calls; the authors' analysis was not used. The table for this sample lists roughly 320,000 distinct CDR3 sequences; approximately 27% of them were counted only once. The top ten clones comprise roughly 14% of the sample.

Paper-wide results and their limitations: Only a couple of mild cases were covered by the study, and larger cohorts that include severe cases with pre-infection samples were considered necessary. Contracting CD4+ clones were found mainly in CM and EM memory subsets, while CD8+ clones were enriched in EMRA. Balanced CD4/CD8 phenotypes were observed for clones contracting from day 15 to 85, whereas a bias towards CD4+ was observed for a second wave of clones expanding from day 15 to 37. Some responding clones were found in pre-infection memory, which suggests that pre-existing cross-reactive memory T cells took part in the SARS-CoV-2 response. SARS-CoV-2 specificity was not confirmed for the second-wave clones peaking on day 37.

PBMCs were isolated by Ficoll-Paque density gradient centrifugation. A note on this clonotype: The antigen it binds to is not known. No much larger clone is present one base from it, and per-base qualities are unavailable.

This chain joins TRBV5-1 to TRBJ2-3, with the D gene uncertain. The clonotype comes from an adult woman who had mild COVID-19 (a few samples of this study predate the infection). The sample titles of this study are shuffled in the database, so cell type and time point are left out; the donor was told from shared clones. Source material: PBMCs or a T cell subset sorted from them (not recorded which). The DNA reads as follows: TGCGCCAGCAGCCTTCCTACCACAGATACGCAGTATTTT. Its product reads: CASSLPTTDTQYF.